This T cell receptor (beta chain) was captured in a study of blood T cell repertoires in COVID-19. As for the study in general: COVID-19 samples from acute and convalescent phases originated in the United States, Italy and Spain. PBMCs, B-cell-depleted T cells, or T cells provided the cDNA or gDNA that made up the material.

The assay was immunoSEQ multiplex PCR, and TCRdb's table has in-frame clones only and misses some. The data show roughly 180,000 clones, with approximately 86% seen just once and about 1.2% held by the top ten. The junction had 12 bases not matched to a gene; V was cut back by 7 bases and J by 9 bases. The CDR3 extends over 15 amino acids. Germline V gene data show CDR1 as SNHLY and CDR2 as FYNNEI. The gene calls are TRBV2 and TRBJ2-1, with 10 positions matching TRBD2. The source material was peripheral blood. This sequence was found in a man aged 60-69 years who had recovered from COVID-19. The CDR3 protein is CASNPILAGLGEQFF. DNA for the CDR3: TGTGCCAGCAACCCGATACTAGCGGGGTTAGGTGAGCAGTTCTTC.